The 11 T cell receptor beta chains below were found in one sample sequenced in a study of T cells in Graves' hyperthyroidism and ophthalmopathy (dated by TCRdb to the late 2010s). Libraries were prepared through multiplex PCR. TCRdb lists the instrument as Illumina HiSeq 2000. The TCR beta CDR3 regions were amplified from RNA transcripts. The TCR CDR3 was subjected to a first round of RT-PCR using the HTBI primer set and the Qiagen OneStep RT-PCR kit. Starting from the raw public reads, TCRdb applied fastp trimming at Q25, assembled clones with MiXCR and retained in-frame beta chains. CDR3 protein duplicates are merged, each entry listing the most common genes and DNA. The sample table lists approximately 320,000 distinct CDR3 sequences, 15% to 20% of them with a count of one. The ten largest clonotypes hold around a third of the sample. Sequenced: blood. All receptors derive from a man aged 25-40 years with Graves' hyperthyroidism.

V gene TRBV28 combines with J gene TRBJ2-1; TRBD2 agrees at 8 bases. The CDR3 contains 16 residues. V gave up 6 bases and J gave up 7 bases; unmatched junction bases: 14. Germline lookup yields CDR1 MDHEN and CDR2 SYDVKM. CDR3: CASSAAPSGSWNEQFF. The CDR3 DNA is TGTGCCAGCAGCGCCGCTCCGAGCGGGAGTTGGAATGAGCAGTTCTTC.

This clonotype occurred many times. This CDR3 is CASVPGGAYNEQFF. The DNA of the CDR3 is TGTGCCAGCGTACCAGGGGGCGCCTACAATGAGCAGTTCTTC. V is TRBV12-3 or TRBV12-4 and J is TRBJ2-1, with 8 bases identical to TRBD1. J was trimmed by 2 bases and V by 8 bases; bases with no gene match: 5. The CDR3 spans 14 residues.

There are many counts of this clonotype. This sequence joins TRBV6-1 and TRBJ2-7, with 9 nucleotides matching TRBD1. This CDR3 comprises 14 residues. Germline V gives CDR1 MNHNS, CDR2 SASEGT. The J segment lost 5 bases and the V segment lost 3 bases, leaving 5 bases of the junction unmatched. CDR3 region: CASSEGQGLDEQYF. The DNA of the CDR3 is TGTGCCAGCAGTGAGGGACAGGGTCTGGACGAGCAGTACTTC.

This chain connects TRBV7-8 to TRBJ2-5; TRBD2 matches 7 bases. V lost 5 bases and J lost 2; bases outside the gene matches: 8. Germline assignment: CDR1 SGHVS and CDR2 FQNEAQ. This CDR3 region has 15 residues. The CDR3 loop reads CASSTYLAEQETQYF. The CDR3 DNA reads TGTGCCAGCAGCACCTATCTAGCGGAACAAGAGACCCAGTACTTC.

This clonotype was counted a few times. The V call is TRBV5-4, the J call TRBJ1-2, with 12 bases lining up with TRBD1. Germline V lookup: CDR1 SGHNT, CDR2 YYREEE (reference sequence). The CDR3 has 16 residues. The ends lost 5 bases at V and 7 bases at J; junction bases unmatched: 12. In nucleotides, the CDR3 is TGTGCCAGCAGACGGGACAGGGGGCGAGTTATAGGTGGCTACACCTTC. It translates to CASRRDRGRVIGGYTF. Variable domain in full (rest from reference TRBV5-4 and TRBJ1-2): ETGVTQSPTHLIKTRGQQVTLRCSSQSGHNTVSWYQQALGQGPQFIFQYYREEENGRGNFPPRFSGLQFPNYSSELNVNALELDDSALYLCASRRDRGRVIGGYTFGSGTRLTVV.

On this clonotype itself: The germline gene is not matched at one end of the junction; a read error may be the cause. The chain is built from TRBV19 and TRBJ1-1; D remains ambiguous. This CDR3 is 14 amino acids long. Germline CDR1 reads LNHDA; CDR2 reads SQIVND (reference sequence). CDR3: CASSVDGGNTEAFF. The CDR3 DNA is TGTGCCAGTAGTGTAGATGGTGGGAACACTGAAGCTTTCTTT.

This clonotype occurred many times. This chain connects TRBV5-1 to TRBJ2-7; D possibly corresponds to TRBD1 (5 bases). Germline CDR1 SGHRS, CDR2 YFSETQ. V lost 7 bases to trimming and J lost 7 bases, with 18 bases between them. CDR3 length: 13 residues. The DNA of the CDR3 is TGCGCCAGCGGTAAAGGACAAGGTAGGGAGCAGTACTTC. Translation gives CASGKGQGREQYF.

J is TRBJ2-2 and V is TRBV11-3, with TRBD2 matching over 13 bases. The CDR3 has 16 residues. V gave up 3 bases and J gave up 5 bases; unmatched junction bases: 3. Germline loops: CDR1 SGHNT, CDR2 YENEEA. In nucleotides, the CDR3 is TGTGCCAGCAGCTTCCTGACTAGCGGGAGGACCGGGGAGCTGTTTTTT. Encoded protein: CASSFLTSGRTGELFF. The full variable domain, with the rest looked up from reference TRBV11-3 and TRBJ2-2, is EAGVVQSPRYKIIEKKQPVAFWCNPISGHNTLYWYLQNLGQGPELLIRYENEEAVDDSQLPKDRFSAERLKGVDSTLKIQPAELGDSAVYLCASSFLTSGRTGELFFGEGSRLTVL.

With regard to this clonotype: A much larger clone lies a single base off, so this may be a read error. The CDR3: CASSPSRDRSYELYF. CDR3 bases: TGTGCCAGCAGCCCTTCCCGGGACAGATCCTACGAGCTGTACTTC. The chain joins TRBV7-6 to TRBJ2-7, with 7 bases lining up with TRBD1. The CDR3 has 15 amino acids. The germline V gene encodes CDR1 SGHVS and CDR2 FNYEAQ.

Ten or more counts support this clonotype. The CDR3 here is CASSYQGEWGEAFF. Here the CDR3 DNA reads TGTGCCAGCAGTTATCAGGGAGAGTGGGGTGAAGCTTTCTTT. The J gene is TRBJ1-1, the V gene TRBV28, with a possible D match to TRBD1 (5 bases). CDR3 length: 14 amino acids. From germline, CDR1 is MDHEN and CDR2 SYDVKM. V lost 4 bases and J lost 7, with 16 bases in between.

This clonotype was found many times. J is TRBJ2-7 and V is TRBV7-8, with D perhaps matching TRBD1 or TRBD2 (5 bases each). Germline values: CDR1 SGHVS, CDR2 FQNEAQ. The CDR3 length is 13 residues. V was clipped by 3 bases and J by 5 bases, with 11 bases between them. The CDR3 DNA reads as TGTGCCAGCAGCTTGGGACGTGCCCACGAGCAGTACTTC. It encodes CASSLGRAHEQYF. The variable domain in full, with the rest retrieved from reference TRBV7-8 and TRBJ2-7, is GAGVSQSPRYKVAKRGQDVALRCDPISGHVSLFWYQQALGQGPEFLTYFQNEAQLDKSGLPSDRFFAERPEGSVSTLKIQRTQQEDSAVYLCASSLGRAHEQYFGPGTRLTVT.